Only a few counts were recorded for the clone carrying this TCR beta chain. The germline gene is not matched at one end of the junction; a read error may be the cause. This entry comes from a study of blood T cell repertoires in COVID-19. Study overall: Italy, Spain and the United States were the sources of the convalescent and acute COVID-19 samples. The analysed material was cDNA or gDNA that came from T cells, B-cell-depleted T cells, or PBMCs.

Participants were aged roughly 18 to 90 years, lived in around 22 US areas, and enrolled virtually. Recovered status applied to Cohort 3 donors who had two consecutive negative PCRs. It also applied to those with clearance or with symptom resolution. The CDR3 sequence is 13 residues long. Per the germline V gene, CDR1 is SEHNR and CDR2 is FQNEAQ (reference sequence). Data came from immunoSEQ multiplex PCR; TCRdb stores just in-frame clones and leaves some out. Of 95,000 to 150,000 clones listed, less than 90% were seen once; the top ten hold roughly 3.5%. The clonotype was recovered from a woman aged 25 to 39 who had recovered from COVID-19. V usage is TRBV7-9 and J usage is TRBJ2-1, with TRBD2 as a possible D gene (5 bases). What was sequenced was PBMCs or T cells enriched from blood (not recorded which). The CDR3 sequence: CASSLGTLVGPVF. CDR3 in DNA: TGTGCCAGCAGCTTAGGAACACTAGTAGGGCCTGTCTTC.